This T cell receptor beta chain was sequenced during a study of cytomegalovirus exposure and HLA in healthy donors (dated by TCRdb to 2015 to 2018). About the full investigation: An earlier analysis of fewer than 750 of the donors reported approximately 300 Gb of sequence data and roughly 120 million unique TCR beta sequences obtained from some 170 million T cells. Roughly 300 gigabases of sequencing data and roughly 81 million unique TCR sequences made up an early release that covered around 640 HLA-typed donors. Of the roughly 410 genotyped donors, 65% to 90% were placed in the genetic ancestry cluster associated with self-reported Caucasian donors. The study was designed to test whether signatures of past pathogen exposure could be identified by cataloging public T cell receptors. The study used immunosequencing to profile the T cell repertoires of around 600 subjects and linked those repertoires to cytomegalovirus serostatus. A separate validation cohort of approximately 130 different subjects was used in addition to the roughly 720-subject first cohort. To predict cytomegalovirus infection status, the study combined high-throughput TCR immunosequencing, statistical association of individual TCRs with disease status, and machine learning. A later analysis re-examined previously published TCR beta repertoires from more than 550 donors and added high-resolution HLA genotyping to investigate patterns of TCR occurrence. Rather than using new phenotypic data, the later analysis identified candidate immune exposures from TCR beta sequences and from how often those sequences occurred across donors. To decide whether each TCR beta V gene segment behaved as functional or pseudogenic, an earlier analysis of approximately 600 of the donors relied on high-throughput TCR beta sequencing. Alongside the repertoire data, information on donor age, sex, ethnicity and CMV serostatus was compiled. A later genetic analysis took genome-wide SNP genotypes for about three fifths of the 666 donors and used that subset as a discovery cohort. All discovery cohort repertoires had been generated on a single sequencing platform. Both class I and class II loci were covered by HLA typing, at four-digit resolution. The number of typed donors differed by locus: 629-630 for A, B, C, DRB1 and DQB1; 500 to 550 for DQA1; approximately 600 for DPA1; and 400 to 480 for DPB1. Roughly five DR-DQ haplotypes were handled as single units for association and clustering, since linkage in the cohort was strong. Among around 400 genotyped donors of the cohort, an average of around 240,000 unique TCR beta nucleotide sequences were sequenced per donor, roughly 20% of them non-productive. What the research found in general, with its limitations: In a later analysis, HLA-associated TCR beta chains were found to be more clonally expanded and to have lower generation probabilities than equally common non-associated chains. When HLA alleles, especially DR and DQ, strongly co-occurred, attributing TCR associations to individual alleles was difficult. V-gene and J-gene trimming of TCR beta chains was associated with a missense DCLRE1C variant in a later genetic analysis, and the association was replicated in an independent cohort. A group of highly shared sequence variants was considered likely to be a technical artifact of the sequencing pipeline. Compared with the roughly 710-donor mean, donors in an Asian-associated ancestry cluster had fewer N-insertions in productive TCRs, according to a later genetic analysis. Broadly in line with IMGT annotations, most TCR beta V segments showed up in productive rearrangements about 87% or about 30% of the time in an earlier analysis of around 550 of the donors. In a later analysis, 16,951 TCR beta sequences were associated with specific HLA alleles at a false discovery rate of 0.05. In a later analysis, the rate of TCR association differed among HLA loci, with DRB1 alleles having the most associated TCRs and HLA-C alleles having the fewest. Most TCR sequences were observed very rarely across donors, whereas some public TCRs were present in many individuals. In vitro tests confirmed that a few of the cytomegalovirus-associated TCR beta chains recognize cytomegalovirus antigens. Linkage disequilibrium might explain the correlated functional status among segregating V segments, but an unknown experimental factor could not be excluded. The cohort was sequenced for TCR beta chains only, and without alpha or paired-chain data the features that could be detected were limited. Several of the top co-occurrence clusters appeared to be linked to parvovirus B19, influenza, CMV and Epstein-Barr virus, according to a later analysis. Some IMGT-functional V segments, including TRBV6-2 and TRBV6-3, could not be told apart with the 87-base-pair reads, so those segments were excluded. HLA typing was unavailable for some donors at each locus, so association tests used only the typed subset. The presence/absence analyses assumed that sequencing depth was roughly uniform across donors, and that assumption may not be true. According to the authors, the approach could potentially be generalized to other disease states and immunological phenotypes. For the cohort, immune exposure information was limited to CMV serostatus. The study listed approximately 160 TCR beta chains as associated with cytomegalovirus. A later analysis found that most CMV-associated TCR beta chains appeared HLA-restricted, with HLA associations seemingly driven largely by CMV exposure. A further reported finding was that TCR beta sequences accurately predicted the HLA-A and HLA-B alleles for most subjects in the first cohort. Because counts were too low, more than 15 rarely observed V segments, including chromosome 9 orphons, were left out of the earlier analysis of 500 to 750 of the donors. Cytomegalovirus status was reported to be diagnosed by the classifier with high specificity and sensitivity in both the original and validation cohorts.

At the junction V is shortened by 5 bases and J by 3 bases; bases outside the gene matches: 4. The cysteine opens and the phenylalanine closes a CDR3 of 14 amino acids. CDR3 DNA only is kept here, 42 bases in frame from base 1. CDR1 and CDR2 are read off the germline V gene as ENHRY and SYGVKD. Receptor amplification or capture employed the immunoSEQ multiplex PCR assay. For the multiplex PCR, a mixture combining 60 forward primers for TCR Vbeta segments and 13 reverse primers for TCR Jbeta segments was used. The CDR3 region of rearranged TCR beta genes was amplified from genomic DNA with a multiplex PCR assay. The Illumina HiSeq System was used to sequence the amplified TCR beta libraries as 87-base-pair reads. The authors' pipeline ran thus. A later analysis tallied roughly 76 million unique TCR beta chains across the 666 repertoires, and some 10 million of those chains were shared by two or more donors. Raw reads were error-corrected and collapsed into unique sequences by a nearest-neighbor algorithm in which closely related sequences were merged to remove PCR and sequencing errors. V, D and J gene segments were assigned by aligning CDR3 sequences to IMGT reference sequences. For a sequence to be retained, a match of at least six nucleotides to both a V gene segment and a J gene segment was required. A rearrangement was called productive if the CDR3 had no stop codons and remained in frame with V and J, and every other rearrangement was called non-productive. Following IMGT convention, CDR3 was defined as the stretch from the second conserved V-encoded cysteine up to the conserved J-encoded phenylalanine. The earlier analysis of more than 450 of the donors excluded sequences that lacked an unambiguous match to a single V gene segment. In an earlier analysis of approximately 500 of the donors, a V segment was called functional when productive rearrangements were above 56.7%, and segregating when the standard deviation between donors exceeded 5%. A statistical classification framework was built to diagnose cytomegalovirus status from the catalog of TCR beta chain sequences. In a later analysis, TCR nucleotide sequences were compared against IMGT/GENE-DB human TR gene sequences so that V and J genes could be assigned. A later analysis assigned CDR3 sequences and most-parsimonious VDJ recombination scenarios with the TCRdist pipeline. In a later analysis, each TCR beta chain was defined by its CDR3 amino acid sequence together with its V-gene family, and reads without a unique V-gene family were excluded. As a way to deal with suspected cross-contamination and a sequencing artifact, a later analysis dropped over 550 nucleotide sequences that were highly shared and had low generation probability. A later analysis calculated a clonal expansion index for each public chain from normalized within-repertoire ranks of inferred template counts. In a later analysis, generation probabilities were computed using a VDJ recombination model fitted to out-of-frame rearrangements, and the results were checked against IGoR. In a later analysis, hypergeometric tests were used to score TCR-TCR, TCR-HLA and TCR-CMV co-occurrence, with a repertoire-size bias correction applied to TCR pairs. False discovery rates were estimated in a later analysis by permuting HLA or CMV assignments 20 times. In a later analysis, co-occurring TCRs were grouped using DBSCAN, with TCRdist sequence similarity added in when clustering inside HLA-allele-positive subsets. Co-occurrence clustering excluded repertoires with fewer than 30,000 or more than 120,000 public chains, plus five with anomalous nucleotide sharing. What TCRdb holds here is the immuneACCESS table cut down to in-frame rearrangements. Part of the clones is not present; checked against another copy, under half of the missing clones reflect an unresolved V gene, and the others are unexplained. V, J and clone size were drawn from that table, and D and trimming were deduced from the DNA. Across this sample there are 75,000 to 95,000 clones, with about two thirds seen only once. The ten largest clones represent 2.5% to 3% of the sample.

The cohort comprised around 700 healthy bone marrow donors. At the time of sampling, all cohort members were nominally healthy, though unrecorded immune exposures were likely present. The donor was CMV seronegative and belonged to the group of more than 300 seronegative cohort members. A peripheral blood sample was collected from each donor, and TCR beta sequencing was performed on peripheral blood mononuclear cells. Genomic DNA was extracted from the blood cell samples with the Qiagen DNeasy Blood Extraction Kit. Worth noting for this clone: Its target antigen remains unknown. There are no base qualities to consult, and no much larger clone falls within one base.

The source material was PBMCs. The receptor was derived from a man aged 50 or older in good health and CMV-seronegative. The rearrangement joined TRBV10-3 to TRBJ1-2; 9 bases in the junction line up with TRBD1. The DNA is TGTGCCATCAGTCGACAGGGGGAGGACTATGGCTACACCTTC. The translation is CAISRQGEDYGYTF.